The source of this T cell receptor (beta chain) is a study of shared clonotypes between healthy human individuals. This CDR3 is 17 amino acids long. Trimming removed 1 base from V and 2 bases from J, with 17 bases in between. Germline V gene sequence: CDR1 MGHRA, CDR2 YSYEKL. Naive CD8 cells comprised CD45RO-negative, CCR7-positively selected cells, excluding terminally differentiated effector memory CD45RA+ cells. Measured with immunoSEQ multiplex PCR; TCRdb has only the in-frame clones, and not every one. The sample records around 2.1 million clones, 85% to 95% being singletons. The sequence was obtained from a man aged 18-30 years in good health. Some clones in this sample may be carry-over from other donors' samples. The source material was naive CD8+ T cells from PBMCs. This chain links TRBV4-1 with TRBJ1-1; D call uncertain. Written as DNA, the CDR3 is TGCGCCAGCAGCCAAGCCCCACACGGGGTCCTCAACACTGAAGCTTTCTTT. Translating gives CASSQAPHGVLNTEAFF.